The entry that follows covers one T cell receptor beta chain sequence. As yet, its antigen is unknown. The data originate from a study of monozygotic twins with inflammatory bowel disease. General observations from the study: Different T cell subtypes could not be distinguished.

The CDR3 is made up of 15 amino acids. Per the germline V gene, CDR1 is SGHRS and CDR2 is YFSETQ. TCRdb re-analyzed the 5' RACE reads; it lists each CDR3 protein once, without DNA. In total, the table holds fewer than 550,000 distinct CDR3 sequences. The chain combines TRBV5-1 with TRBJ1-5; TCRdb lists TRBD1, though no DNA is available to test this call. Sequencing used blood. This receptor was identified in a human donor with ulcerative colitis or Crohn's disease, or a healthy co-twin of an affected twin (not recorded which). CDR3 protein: CASSSEAGGNQPQHF.